What follows is one T cell receptor (beta chain) and its context. The antigen remains unidentified. The junction does not match germline at one end; this may be a read error. This entry is derived from a study of blood T cells in healthy people across ages. Study-wide results and limits: Roughly linear age-related decline in beta diversity appeared, significant by age 40.

With a J-beta primer mix and a sample-barcoded 5' primer, a second PCR ran 7 to 11 cycles. With 12 random nucleotides, a template-switch adaptor tagged each individual cDNA molecule. TCRdb redid the calling of the 5' RACE reads with MiXCR, one entry per CDR3 protein. The table shows about 1.4 million distinct CDR3 sequences, with roughly 64% occurring only once. CDR1 and CDR2 (germline): SGHRS, YFSETQ. This CDR3 has 14 residues. The chain has TRBV5-1 and TRBJ1-2; the D is unclear. Input material: blood. The TCR originated in a man between 18 and 35 years old in good health. CDR3 nucleotides: TGCGCCAGCAGCATAGGTATCAGAAACTATAGCTACACCTTC. This codes for CASSIGIRNYSYTF.